One sample yielded the 29 T cell receptor beta chains listed below, sequenced in a study of immune characterization of retroperitoneal liposarcoma. One entry per CDR3 protein results from TCRdb running MiXCR on the PCR reads. Of roughly 9,700 distinct CDR3 sequences in the sample, 25% to 35% were seen once. Sequences were obtained from tumor tissue. The receptor set was obtained from a female donor with retroperitoneal liposarcoma.

This clonotype showed up many times. The chain combines TRBV7-2 with TRBJ2-3; 10 bases are shared with TRBD2. Germline V gives CDR1 SGHTA, CDR2 FQGNSA. The CDR3 covers 16 residues. V was pared by 1 base and J by 3 bases, with 4 bases of the junction left unmatched. CDR3 bases: TGTGCCAGCAGCTTAGTAGTGACTAGCGGGACAGATACGCAGTATTTT. Translation gives CASSLVVTSGTDTQYF.

The rearrangement joins TRBV7-4 to TRBJ1-1; D remains unclear. This CDR3 has 14 amino acids. V gave up 0 bases and J gave up 7 bases, with 12 bases separating them. Germline V CDR1 and CDR2: SGHVT, SQSDAQ. Here the CDR3 DNA reads TGTGCCAGCAGCTTAGCAGCGTTCTGGATTGAAGCTTTCTTT. Its translation is CASSLAAFWIEAFF.

This clonotype has a handful of counts. This chain connects TRBV12-3 or TRBV12-4 to TRBJ2-2; D not certain. The CDR3 is 15 amino acids. V was shortened by 3 bases and J by 5 bases, with 13 bases between the two germline ends. The CDR3 reads CASSLSSMRTGELFF. Here the CDR3 DNA reads TGTGCCAGCAGTTTGAGTAGCATGAGAACCGGGGAGCTGTTTTTT.

V usage is TRBV12-3 or TRBV12-4 and J usage is TRBJ2-1; TRBD1 is a possible D gene (5 bases). The J call could be wrong; TRBJ2-7 is a better fit for the DNA end. This CDR3 is 15 amino acids long. CDR3 sequence reads: CASSFLRQGNNEQYF. The CDR3 DNA follows: TGTGCCAGCAGTTTCTTAAGGCAGGGAAACAATGAGCAGTACTTC.

The chain joins TRBV11-3 to TRBJ2-5, with 8 positions matching TRBD2. After removal of 5 bases from V and 2 bases from J, the junction contained 16 bases not matched to a gene. Germline assignment: CDR1 SGHNT and CDR2 YENEEA. This CDR3 has 18 residues. The CDR3 reads CASSPGTGRGLSQETQYF. DNA for the CDR3: TGTGCCAGCAGCCCTGGGACCGGGAGGGGGTTATCGCAAGAGACCCAGTACTTC.

The CDR3 sequence is CASSLQQGSSYEQFF. CDR3 sequence (DNA): TGTGCCAGCAGCTTACAACAGGGGAGCTCCTACGAGCAGTTCTTC. V usage is TRBV7-2 and J usage is TRBJ2-1, with TRBD1 matching 7 bases. The CDR3 spans 15 residues. V dropped 2 bases and J dropped 10; count of bases not matched to a gene: 11. Germline CDR1 and CDR2: SGHTA and FQGNSA.

In its sample, this clonotype ranks as large. The chain combines TRBV7-2 with TRBJ2-3; D possibly matches TRBD1 or TRBD2 (5 bases each). This CDR3 has 15 amino acids. With 5 bases removed from V and 5 bases from J, the gap between germline ends came to 17 bases. Germline loops: CDR1 SGHTA, CDR2 FQGNSA. CDR3 region: CASSLGTAGGDTQYF. In DNA form, the CDR3 reads TGTGCCAGCAGCCTTGGGACGGCAGGTGGAGATACGCAGTATTTT.

CDR3 sequence reads: CASETSEPPYEQFF. The CDR3, as DNA: TGTGCCAGCGAAACCTCGGAGCCTCCCTACGAGCAGTTCTTC. The chain carries TRBV6-1 and TRBJ2-5; the D is unclear. TRBJ2-1 matches the DNA end more closely, so the J call is doubtful. The CDR3 has 14 residues. In germline, CDR1 is MNHNS, CDR2 SASEGT.

A note on this clonotype: A read error may produce the germline difference seen at one junction end. The rearrangement uses TRBV6-6 and TRBJ1-2, with D possibly being TRBD1 (5 bases). The CDR3 length is 13 residues. CDR1 and CDR2 (germline): MNHNY, SVGAGI (reference sequence). CDR3 region: CANSYRFREGYTF. CDR3 coding DNA: TGTGCCAACAGTTACCGATTCAGGGAAGGCTACACCTTC.

This sequence joins TRBV6-1 and TRBJ1-2, with 7 bases that match TRBD1. This CDR3 is built from 14 residues. V shed 6 bases, J shed 4 bases, and the junction held 8 bases outside the gene matches. The germline V gene encodes CDR1 MNHNS and CDR2 SASEGT. The CDR3 nucleotides are TGTGCCAGCAGACCCACAGGGGCCCGCTATGGCTACACCTTC. This encodes CASRPTGARYGYTF.

The chain couples TRBV7-2 to TRBJ1-5, with D tentatively TRBD1 (5 bases). The germline V gene has CDR1 SGHTA and CDR2 FQGNSA. The CDR3 loop spans 14 amino acids. V gave up 5 bases and J gave up 0 bases, with 8 bases separating them. CDR3 amino acids: CASSDSNSNQPQHF. The CDR3 bases are TGTGCCAGCAGCGACAGCAATAGCAATCAGCCCCAGCATTTT.

The rearrangement links TRBV6-1 to TRBJ2-4, with 11 bases matching TRBD2. With the DNA end fitting TRBJ2-7 better, the J assignment may be wrong. This CDR3 is built from 14 residues. Germline CDR1 is MNHNS and CDR2 is SASEGT. CDR3 coding DNA: TGTGCCAGCTCCACGGGGACTAGCGGCTACGAGCAGTACTTC. Amino acids: CASSTGTSGYEQYF.

By sample share, this clonotype is large. The chain employs TRBV6-1 and TRBJ2-1; 7 positions match TRBD2. J was trimmed by 9 bases and V by 5 bases; bases with no gene match: 16. CDR1 MNHNS and CDR2 SASEGT come from the germline V gene. The CDR3 extends over 16 amino acids. The CDR3 sequence is CASSWSKGGSVSEQFF. CDR3 bases: TGTGCCAGCAGTTGGTCCAAGGGCGGGAGCGTCAGTGAGCAGTTCTTC.

This clonotype was detected many times. J is TRBJ2-1 and V is TRBV10-1, with 7 bases that match TRBD2. In germline, CDR1 is WNHNN, CDR2 SYGVQD (reference sequence). The CDR3 totals 14 residues. The junction had 1 base not matched to a gene; V was cut back by 4 bases and J by 1 base. The CDR3: CASSGGGSYNEQFF. The DNA for the CDR3 is TGCGCCAGCAGTGGCGGGGGTTCCTACAATGAGCAGTTCTTC.

This clonotype is categorized as medium-sized. The gene calls are TRBV6-1 and TRBJ2-1; D is undetermined. The assigned J gene may be wrong: the sequence end matches TRBJ2-7 better. The CDR3 extends over 11 amino acids. The germline gives CDR1 MNHNS, CDR2 SASEGT. CDR3 residues: CASSDLREQYF. The CDR3, as DNA: TGTGCCAGCAGTGACCTGCGCGAGCAGTACTTC.

This clonotype was seen at least ten times. CDR3 region: CASSEGWAGVTDTQYF. The CDR3 region has the DNA TGTGCCAGCAGTGAAGGTTGGGCGGGAGTGACAGATACGCAGTATTTT. This chain joins TRBV6-1 and TRBJ2-3, with 7 positions matching TRBD2. Germline trimming cut 1 base from V and 3 bases from J; bases unmatched to any gene: 7. Germline CDR1 reads MNHNS; CDR2 reads SASEGT. CDR3 length: 16 amino acids.

This rearrangement joins TRBV12-3 or TRBV12-4 to TRBJ1-2; 7 positions agree with TRBD1. This CDR3 comprises 15 residues. J lost 6 bases, V lost 4 bases, and 11 bases had no gene match. The CDR3, as DNA: TGTGCCAGCAGTTACAGTGACAGGGATGGAAATGGCTACACCTTC. This codes for CASSYSDRDGNGYTF.

The chain is built from TRBV11-3 and TRBJ2-1; tentatively, D is TRBD2 (5 bases). The DNA end lines up better with TRBJ2-7; the J call may be wrong. There are 12 residues in the CDR3. Germline V lookup: CDR1 SGHNT, CDR2 YENEEA. This CDR3 is CASSFVGDEQYF. The CDR3 nucleotides are TGTGCCAGCAGCTTTGTCGGGGACGAGCAGTACTTC.

This clonotype was seen ten or more times. The chain links TRBV6-1 to TRBJ2-7; 7 bases are a match to TRBD1. CDR3 length: 16 residues. The trim removed 5 bases at V and 1 base at J, leaving 11 bases unmatched. The germline V gene encodes CDR1 MNHNS and CDR2 SASEGT. The CDR3 DNA reads TGTGCCAGCAGTTTCCGCATGCCGGGACAGTCCTACGAGCAGTACTTC. It specifies CASSFRMPGQSYEQYF.

This clonotype was counted only a few times. This chain connects TRBV6-1 to TRBJ2-1, with D maybe TRBD2 (6 bases). The J call may not be correct, given that the DNA end is closer to TRBJ2-7. Germline V gives CDR1 MNHNS, CDR2 SASEGT. This CDR3 has 13 amino acids. The CDR3 here is CASLAGRPYEQYF. In DNA form, the CDR3 reads TGTGCCAGCCTGGCGGGGAGACCCTACGAGCAGTACTTC.

This clonotype showed up many times. The rearrangement joins TRBV6-1 to TRBJ2-7, with TRBD1 as a possible D gene (6 bases). Germline V gives CDR1 MNHNS, CDR2 SASEGT. Trimming stripped 6 bases from V and 5 bases from J, with 23 bases between. The CDR3 is 16 residues long. CDR3 bases: TGTGCCAGCAGCCTCCGGACAGCGACCATCCTGAACGAGCAGTACTTC. It yields the protein CASSLRTATILNEQYF.

The chain links TRBV11-3 to TRBJ2-1; 9 bases agree with TRBD1. The germline CDR1 and CDR2 sequences are SGHNT and YENEEA. The CDR3 has 21 amino acids. V lost 1 base, J lost 0 bases, and 16 bases stayed unmatched. The CDR3 sequence is CASSLAWDRAGAPSSYNEQFF. For the CDR3, the DNA is TGTGCCAGCAGCTTAGCCTGGGACAGGGCCGGCGCCCCGAGCTCCTACAATGAGCAGTTCTTC.

This clonotype is medium-sized. In DNA form, the CDR3 reads TGTGCCAGCAGTGAAATGAGGGACTTAAAAAACCAAGAGACCCAGTTCTTC. This gives the protein CASSEMRDLKNQETQFF. V and J are TRBV6-1 and TRBJ2-1; TRBD2 is a possible D gene (6 bases). V lost 2 bases, J lost 13 bases, and 27 bases lay in between. Germline CDR1 is MNHNS and CDR2 is SASEGT. The CDR3 extends over 17 amino acids.

The chain links TRBV5-6 to TRBJ2-7; D unclear. Trimming pared 0 bases from V and 10 bases from J, leaving 14 bases between. Germline-derived CDR1 and CDR2 are SGHDT and YYEEEE. This CDR3 is built from 13 residues. The CDR3 nucleotides read TGTGCCAGCAGCTTGGGACTTGGCAAGGCCCAGTACTTC. Translation gives CASSLGLGKAQYF.

This clonotype has a handful of counts. The V call is TRBV25-1, the J call TRBJ2-1; maybe TRBD1 (6 bases). Trimming cost V 6 bases and J 4 bases, with 16 bases left between them. CDR3 size: 15 residues. Germline V gives CDR1 MGHDK, CDR2 SYGVNS. CDR3 loop: CASRDQGRVYNEQFF. In DNA, the CDR3 is TGTGCCAGCAGAGATCAGGGGCGCGTTTACAATGAGCAGTTCTTC.

The rearrangement links TRBV10-3 to TRBJ2-3; 8 bases are a match to TRBD1. The last part of the DNA fits TRBJ2-5 better; the J call may be wrong. The germline V gene has CDR1 ENHRY and CDR2 SYGVKD. The CDR3 has 13 residues. CDR3 sequence reads: CATAGTGEWTQYF. CDR3 bases: TGTGCCACCGCCGGGACAGGAGAATGGACCCAGTACTTC.

By sample share, this clonotype is medium-sized (0.01 to 0.1%). The chain couples TRBV6-1 to TRBJ2-1, with D possibly called TRBD1 or TRBD2 (7 bases each). This CDR3 region has 14 residues. Germline-derived CDR1 and CDR2 are MNHNS and SASEGT. The V gene lost 11 bases and the J gene lost 10 bases, with 24 bases spanning the gap. This CDR3 is CASVGGDSSYEQFF. CDR3 nucleotides: TGTGCCTCGGTGGGGGGGGACAGCTCCTACGAGCAGTTCTTC.

This clonotype was seen ten or more times. The V gene is TRBV6-1, the J gene TRBJ2-1, with D possibly being TRBD2 (6 bases). CDR3 size: 11 residues. The V gene lost 7 bases and the J gene lost 10 bases, with 11 bases spanning the gap. Per the germline V gene, CDR1 is MNHNS and CDR2 is SASEGT. Here the CDR3 reads CASTSAGEQFF. For the CDR3, the DNA is TGTGCCAGCACCTCGGCGGGGGAGCAGTTCTTC.

This clonotype was detected ten times or more. The chain joins TRBV27 to TRBJ2-6; D gene uncertain. The CDR3 spans 15 residues. Looked up from germline, CDR1 is MNHEY and CDR2 is SMNVEV (reference sequence). The ends were cut back, 3 bases at V and 1 base at J, with 7 bases in the middle. The DNA of the CDR3 is TGTGCCAGCAGTTTTGGGCGGTCTGGGGCCAACGTCCTGACTTTC. It translates to CASSFGRSGANVLTF. Drawing the rest from reference TRBV27 and TRBJ2-6, the complete variable domain is EAQVTQNPRYLITVTGKKLTVTCSQNMNHEYMSWYRQDPGLGLRQIYYSMNVEVTDKGDVPEGYKVSRKEKRNFPLILESPSPNQTSLYFCASSFGRSGANVLTFGAGSRLTVL.